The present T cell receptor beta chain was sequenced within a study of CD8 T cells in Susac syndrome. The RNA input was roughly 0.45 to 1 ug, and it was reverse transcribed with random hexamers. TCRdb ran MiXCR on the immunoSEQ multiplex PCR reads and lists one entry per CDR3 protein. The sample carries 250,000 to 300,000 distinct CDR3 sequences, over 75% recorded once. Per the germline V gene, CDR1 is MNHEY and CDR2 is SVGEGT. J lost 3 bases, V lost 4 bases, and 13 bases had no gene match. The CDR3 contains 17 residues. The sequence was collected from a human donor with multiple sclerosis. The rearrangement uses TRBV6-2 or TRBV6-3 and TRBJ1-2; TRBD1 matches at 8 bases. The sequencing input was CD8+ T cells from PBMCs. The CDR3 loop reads CASSLQYPGQVDYGYTF. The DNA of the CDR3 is TGTGCCAGCAGTTTACAATACCCGGGACAGGTCGACTATGGCTACACCTTC.